This T cell receptor (beta chain) was retrieved from a study of T cell responses to AZD1222 COVID-19 vaccine. Study outcomes and limitations: Baseline seropositivity characterized only a handful of AZD1222 recipients. Donors in the cohort were predominantly white British and more often female, and clonal diversity was possibly underestimated.

Germline-derived CDR1 and CDR2 are SGDLS and YYNGEE. V lost 3 bases and J lost 3, with 9 bases in between. CDR3 length: 14 amino acids. TCRdb keeps only in-frame clones here, not all; method: immunoSEQ multiplex PCR. The sample records tens of thousands of clones, less than 95% being singletons. Second doses at about 4 or about 12 weeks were pooled. As to this clone: Its specificity is unknown.

Sequences were derived from peripheral blood, sampled 28 days after the second AZD1222 dose. The V and J genes are TRBV9 and TRBJ2-2; the D gene is possibly TRBD2 (5 bases). The TCR sequence derives from an adult who received the AZD1222 COVID-19 vaccine. The CDR3 DNA reads TGTGCCAGCAGCGCGGGAATGGACACCGGGGAGCTGTTTTTT. Its translation is CASSAGMDTGELFF.